This T cell receptor beta chain was recovered during a study of T cells in Graves' hyperthyroidism and ophthalmopathy. Amplification yielded TCR beta CDR3 regions, with RNA transcripts as the source. During a first-round RT-PCR of the TCR CDR3, the HTBI primer set was used. TCRdb redid the calling of the multiplex PCR reads with MiXCR, one entry per CDR3 protein. Of around 570,000 distinct CDR3 sequences detected, 20% appear once; the ten largest clones hold roughly 44%. Germline V CDR1 and CDR2: SNHLY, FYNNEI. The CDR3 consists of 15 residues. V was clipped by 7 bases and J by 3 bases, with 17 bases between them. This clonotype was counted ten times or more.

Material: blood. This TCR came from a man in his forties with Graves' ophthalmopathy. The V gene is TRBV2, the J gene TRBJ2-3, with D uncertain. The CDR3 loop is CASTSGPQVTDTQYF. CDR3 in DNA: TGTGCCAGCACTTCCGGGCCCCAGGTAACAGATACGCAGTATTTT. The full variable domain, rest sourced from reference TRBV2 and TRBJ2-3, is EPEVTQTPSHQVTQMGQEVILRCVPISNHLYFYWYRQILGQKVEFLVSFYNNEISEKSEIFDDQFSVERPDGSNFTLKIRSTKLEDSAMYFCASTSGPQVTDTQYFGPGTRLTVL.